What follows are 18 T cell receptor beta chains derived from one specimen sequenced in a study of blood T cell repertoires in COVID-19 (dated by TCRdb to the early 2020s). Libraries came from the immunoSEQ multiplex PCR assay. TCRdb limited this immuneACCESS table to in-frame rearrangements with V and J called. A share of clones is missing; checked studies link under half to unresolved V genes, and the rest is unexplained. The sample records around 200,000 clones, about 87% of which are singletons. The biggest ten clones account for about 0.96% of the sample. Sequencing used peripheral blood. The receptor source for this set is a woman aged 18-29 years who had recovered from COVID-19.

The V gene is TRBV7-9, the J gene TRBJ2-7; 7 nucleotides align to TRBD1. The CDR3 is 13 amino acids. Per the germline V gene, CDR1 is SEHNR and CDR2 is FQNEAQ (reference sequence). V dropped 3 bases and J dropped 3; count of bases not matched to a gene: 2. The CDR3 here is CASSLSGGYEQYF. As DNA, the CDR3 is TGTGCCAGCAGCTTGTCAGGGGGCTACGAGCAGTACTTC.

This rearrangement joins TRBV5-6 to TRBJ1-5, with TRBD1 as a possible D gene (5 bases). From germline, CDR1 is SGHDT and CDR2 YYEEEE. The CDR3 covers 14 residues. Trimming took 4 bases from V and 2 from J, leaving 10 bases between them. CDR3 in amino acids: CASSRRDRNQPQHF. In DNA form, the CDR3 reads TGTGCCAGCAGCCGGAGGGACCGCAATCAGCCCCAGCATTTT.

V usage is TRBV6-5 and J usage is TRBJ2-3; no reliable D call. The germline CDR1 and CDR2 sequences are MNHEY and SVGAGI. The CDR3 has 14 amino acids. The ends were cut back, 2 bases at V and 0 bases at J, with 6 bases in the middle. CDR3 bases: TGTGCCAGCAGTTACAGCAGGAGCACAGATACGCAGTATTTT. Protein sequence: CASSYSRSTDTQYF.

This clone was recorded once. The gene calls are TRBV11-2 and TRBJ2-3; weak D call: TRBD1 (7 bases). The CDR3 totals 15 residues. The ends were cut back, 3 bases at V and 0 bases at J, with 10 bases in the middle. Per the germline V gene, CDR1 is SGHAT and CDR2 is FQNNGV. Written as DNA, the CDR3 is TGTGCCAGCAGCTTGTCAGGGGGGAGCACAGATACGCAGTATTTT. It specifies CASSLSGGSTDTQYF.

The chain recombines TRBV7-9 with TRBJ2-1, with 8 bases lining up with TRBD2. Germline V CDR1 and CDR2: SEHNR, FQNEAQ (reference sequence). The ends lost 0 bases at V and 5 bases at J; junction bases unmatched: 9. The CDR3 contains 17 residues. The CDR3 DNA reads TGTGCCAGCAGCTTAGCCGAGCGGGAGCTGCCCCACAATGAGCAGTTCTTC. Translating gives CASSLAERELPHNEQFF.

This chain connects TRBV12-3 or TRBV12-4 to TRBJ1-1; the D gene is possibly TRBD1 (6 bases). This CDR3 region has 13 residues. Trimming pared 5 bases from V and 7 bases from J, leaving 14 bases between. CDR3 in amino acids: CASSQGTAREAFF. CDR3 nucleotides: TGTGCCAGCAGTCAGGGGACGGCCCGTGAAGCTTTCTTT.

In its sample, this clone was seen many times. The CDR3 coding sequence is TGCAGTGCTAGTGCTAGCGGGAGGGCCGTCTACGAGCAGTACGTC. It yields the protein CSASASGRAVYEQYV. The chain carries TRBV20-1 and TRBJ2-7, with 12 bases identical to TRBD2. The CDR3 has 15 residues. Trimming cost V 3 bases and J 3 bases; bases outside gene matches: 6. CDR1 is DFQATT and CDR2 is SNEGSKA in the germline V gene (reference sequence).

Notes on this clone: A much larger clonotype is one base distant, so this may be a read error. The genes are TRBV6-4 and TRBJ2-2; tentatively, D is TRBD1 (5 bases). CDR1 and CDR2 from the germline V gene are MRHNA and SNTAGT. V dropped 2 bases and J dropped 1 base, with 5 bases sitting between them. This CDR3 is built from 14 residues. The CDR3 DNA reads as TGTGCCAGCAGTGACGGACAGAACACCGGGGAGCTGTTTTTT. Protein sequence: CASSDGQNTGELFF.

The genes are TRBV20-1 and TRBJ2-2; D is unclear. V lost 3 bases and J lost 4, with 6 bases in between. Germline values: CDR1 DFQATT, CDR2 SNEGSKA (reference sequence). The CDR3 length is 12 residues. This CDR3 reads CSASGGTGELFF. The CDR3 nucleotides are TGCAGTGCTAGTGGCGGCACCGGGGAGCTGTTTTTT.

The chain has TRBV12-3 or TRBV12-4 and TRBJ1-1, with a possible D match to TRBD1 (5 bases). CDR3 size: 13 residues. V dropped 4 bases and J dropped 4 bases, with 10 bases sitting between them. CDR3 amino acids: CASSWVGGTEAFF. CDR3 coding DNA: TGTGCCAGCAGTTGGGTGGGGGGCACTGAAGCTTTCTTT.

The V and J genes are TRBV7-3 and TRBJ1-1; D not resolved. Germline lookup yields CDR1 SGHTA and CDR2 FQGTGA. CDR3 length: 13 residues. V gave up 2 bases and J gave up 4 bases, with 8 bases separating them. The CDR3 here is CASSLSGSTEAFF. The CDR3 nucleotides are TGTGCCAGCAGCTTATCGGGGAGCACTGAAGCTTTCTTT.

The rearrangement links TRBV18 to TRBJ2-3; D is unclear. V shed 4 bases and J shed 0 bases, with 11 bases lying between them. The CDR3 consists of 15 residues. The germline V gene encodes CDR1 KGHSH and CDR2 LQKENI. The CDR3 protein is CASSLGGSSTDTQYF. The DNA for the CDR3 is TGTGCCAGCTCACTCGGCGGTTCTAGCACAGATACGCAGTATTTT.

V is TRBV4-1 and J is TRBJ1-5; 7 bases line up with TRBD1. The CDR3 runs 16 residues. V was pared by 2 bases and J by 5 bases, with 9 bases of the junction left unmatched. Germline CDR1 and CDR2: MGHRA and YSYEKL. The CDR3 region has the DNA TGCGCCAGCAGCCAATACGGACAGGCGCTCCATCAGCCCCAGCATTTT. Translating gives CASSQYGQALHQPQHF.

The CDR3 region is CSVGVGQGNQPQHF. CDR3 in DNA: TGCAGCGTTGGTGTGGGTCAGGGTAATCAGCCCCAGCATTTT. V gene TRBV29-1 combines with J gene TRBJ1-5, with D possibly matching TRBD1 (5 bases). The germline V and J ends were trimmed by 4 bases and 4 bases, with 14 bases remaining between them. The CDR3 sequence is 14 residues long. Germline assignment: CDR1 SQVTM and CDR2 ANQGSEA.

This clone appeared a few times. Distinct nucleotide sequences in the sample also encode this CDR3. The chain is built from TRBV19 and TRBJ2-2; TRBD1 agrees at 8 bases. Per germline, CDR1 LNHDA and CDR2 SQIVND (reference sequence). V was pared by 4 bases and J by 1 base, with 2 bases of the junction left unmatched. The CDR3 covers 15 residues. CDR3 loop: CASSTGQGNTGELFF. The CDR3 region has the DNA TGTGCCAGTAGTACAGGACAGGGGAACACCGGGGAGCTGTTTTTT.

The chain is built from TRBV12-3 or TRBV12-4 and TRBJ2-7; D is unresolved. The CDR3 has 12 residues. Trimming removed 3 bases at V and 4 bases at J, with 7 bases between. CDR3 residues: CASSFGGYEQYV. Here the CDR3 DNA reads TGTGCCAGCAGTTTTGGCGGTTACGAGCAGTACGTC.

There are a few counts of this clone. V and J are TRBV19 and TRBJ2-1; possibly TRBD1 for D (7 bases). Germline CDR1 reads LNHDA; CDR2 reads SQIVND (reference sequence). This CDR3 has 16 amino acids. The V end was cut by 7 bases, the J end by 2 bases, with 18 bases between. Written as DNA, the CDR3 is TGTGCCAGTACCATGGGGGGACAGAACCCCTACAATGAGCAGTTCTTC. This gives the protein CASTMGGQNPYNEQFF.

The chain combines TRBV4-3 with TRBJ2-4; 7 nucleotides match TRBD2. V shed 4 bases and J 7 bases; nucleotides not matched to a gene: 10. This CDR3 contains 15 residues. Germline V gene sequence: CDR1 LGHNA, CDR2 YSLEER. The DNA for the CDR3 is TGCGCCAGCAGCCCGTCACTTGGGGGGGAGAACATTCAGTACTTC. Protein product: CASSPSLGGENIQYF.